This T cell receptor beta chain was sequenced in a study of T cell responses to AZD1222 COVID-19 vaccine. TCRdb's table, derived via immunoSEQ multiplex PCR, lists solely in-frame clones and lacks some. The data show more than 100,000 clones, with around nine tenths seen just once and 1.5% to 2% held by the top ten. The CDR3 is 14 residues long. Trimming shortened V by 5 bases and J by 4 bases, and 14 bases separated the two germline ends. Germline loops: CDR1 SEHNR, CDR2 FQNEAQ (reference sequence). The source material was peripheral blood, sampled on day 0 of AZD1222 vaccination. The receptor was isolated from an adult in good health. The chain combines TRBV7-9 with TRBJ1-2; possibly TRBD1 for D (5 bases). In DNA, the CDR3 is TGTGCCAGCAGCCTCACTGGGGACTCCTATGGCTACACCTTC. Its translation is CASSLTGDSYGYTF.